This record concerns one TCR beta chain sequence. Trimming pared 0 bases from V and 0 bases from J, leaving 8 bases between. The CDR3 sequence is 15 residues long. Germline lookup yields CDR1 GTSNPN and CDR2 SVGIG (reference sequence). Survey-level TCR beta sequencing used the immunoSEQ assay. Clones were read by immunoSEQ multiplex PCR, and TCRdb kept only the in-frame ones, dropping some. The data contain 55,000 to 70,000 clones, about 93% of them singletons. The TCR was taken from a man aged 40-49 years with rheumatoid arthritis. The rearrangement uses TRBV30 and TRBJ1-4, with unresolved D. The sample consisted of PBMCs. The CDR3 region is CAWSVGIATNEKLFF. In DNA form, the CDR3 reads TGTGCCTGGAGTGTAGGGATTGCAACTAATGAAAAACTGTTTTTT. Full variable domain (rest looked up from reference TRBV30 and TRBJ1-4): SQTIHQWPATLVQPVGSPLSLECTVEGTSNPNLYWYRQAAGRGLQLLFYSVGIGQISSEVPQNLSASRPQDRQFILSSKKLLLSDSGFYLCAWSVGIATNEKLFFGSGTQLSVL.